The rows below give T cell receptor beta chains drawn from one sample of a study of early T cells in non-severe SARS-CoV-2 infection. TCRdb reanalysed the 5' RACE reads using MiXCR and keeps one entry per CDR3 protein. The sample gives some 60,000 distinct CDR3 sequences, about 10% of which show up once; over 8.5% is in the top ten. The sequenced material came from whole blood. Source of these receptors: an adult who was a healthcare worker with PCR-confirmed SARS-CoV-2 infection or an uninfected control (not recorded which). CDR3s include the opening cysteine and the closing phenylalanine or tryptophan. The D gene is left open where the match is weak. Size is omitted from some rows. Given values are once, few, many or a class for expanded clones.

v_gene,j_gene,len,d_gene,abundance,CDR3aa,CDR3nt
TRBV20-1,TRBJ2-7,11,-,many,CSAPDSYEQYF,TGCAGTGCTCCTGATTCCTACGAGCAGTACTTC
TRBV20-1,TRBJ2-5,14,-,-,CSAGESSYQETQYF,TGCAGTGCAGGCGAATCGAGCTACCAAGAGACCCAGTACTTC
TRBV24-1,TRBJ2-5,13,-,many,CATSDPTLWTQYF,TGTGCCACCAGTGATCCCACGCTTTGGACCCAGTACTTC
TRBV7-9,TRBJ2-3,15,-,many,CASSLVGPRTDTQYF,TGTGCCAGCAGCTTGGTTGGTCCGCGGACAGATACGCAGTATTTT
TRBV6-5,TRBJ2-1,15,TRBD2,many,CASSYRTSGRGEQFF,TGTGCCAGCAGTTACCGGACTAGCGGGAGGGGCGAGCAGTTCTTC
TRBV2,TRBJ2-5,15,TRBD1,many,CASNLRQGVMETQYF,TGTGCCAGCAATCTACGGCAGGGGGTTATGGAGACCCAGTACTTC
TRBV7-3,TRBJ2-3,14,-,-,CASSLNGAGDTQYF,TGTGCCAGCAGCTTAAACGGGGCCGGGGATACGCAGTATTTT
TRBV4-3,TRBJ1-2,15,TRBD1,many,CASSQDIVRGHGYTF,TGCGCCAGCAGCCAAGATATCGTCAGGGGGCATGGCTACACCTTC
TRBV7-9,TRBJ1-2,13,-,few,CASSPSRLYGYTF,TGTGCCAGCAGCCCCAGCCGCCTTTATGGCTACACCTTC
TRBV24-1,TRBJ1-1,12,-,-,CATTGRGPEAFF,TGTGCCACCACGGGCCGGGGCCCTGAAGCTTTCTTT
TRBV9,TRBJ1-3,14,TRBD1,many,CASSPPGTGVSIYF,TGTGCCAGCAGCCCCCCCGGGACAGGGGTTTCCATATATTTT
TRBV20-1,TRBJ2-1,15,-,many,CSARNRAIKGNEQFF,TGCAGTGCTAGGAACAGGGCCATTAAGGGCAATGAGCAGTTCTTC
TRBV7-8,TRBJ2-7,14,TRBD1,few,CASEKGQGGREQYF,TGTGCCAGTGAAAAAGGACAGGGAGGAAGAGAGCAGTACTTC
TRBV20-1,TRBJ1-1,12,-,many,CSARKGHTEAFF,TGCAGTGCTAGGAAGGGACACACTGAAGCTTTCTTT
TRBV6-5,TRBJ2-3,13,-,few,CASSYLDTDTQYF,TGTGCCAGCAGTTATTTGGACACAGATACGCAGTATTTT
TRBV27,TRBJ1-4,14,-,many,CASSLYREGEKLFF,TGTGCCAGCAGTTTATACAGGGAGGGTGAAAAACTGTTTTTT
TRBV19,TRBJ2-7,15,-,few,CASRPGGLSSYEQYF,TGTGCCAGTAGACCCGGAGGGCTCAGCTCCTACGAGCAGTACTTC
TRBV5-1,TRBJ1-2,13,-,-,CASSLARNYGYTF,TGCGCCAGCAGCTTGGCCCGGAACTATGGCTACACCTTC
TRBV2,TRBJ2-3,13,-,-,CASKGHPADTQYF,TGTGCCAGCAAGGGACACCCAGCAGATACGCAGTATTTT
TRBV6-4,TRBJ2-1,15,-,many,CASSDASSLSNEQFF,TGTGCCAGCAGTGACGCATCTAGTCTTAGCAATGAGCAGTTCTTC
TRBV20-1,TRBJ2-7,11,-,many,CSATRDYEQYF,TGCAGTGCTACCAGGGACTACGAGCAGTACTTC
TRBV9,TRBJ2-7,16,-,once,CASSVAPEGRAYEQYF,TGTGCCAGCAGCGTAGCCCCTGAGGGAAGAGCCTACGAGCAGTACTTC
TRBV3-1,TRBJ1-2,14,-,many,CASSQGTQPRFYTF,TGTGCCAGCAGCCAGGGGACACAGCCACGGTTCTACACCTTC
TRBV6-6,TRBJ2-7,15,TRBD2,many,CASTPLAGVSYEQYF,TGTGCCAGCACACCCCTAGCGGGAGTCTCCTACGAGCAGTACTTC
TRBV2,TRBJ2-1,15,TRBD2,many,CASSGPSGSYNEQFF,TGTGCCAGCAGCGGTCCTAGCGGGTCCTACAATGAGCAGTTCTTC
TRBV2,TRBJ2-5,15,TRBD2,many,CASQQASGFQETQYF,TGTGCCAGCCAACAGGCTAGCGGGTTCCAAGAGACCCAGTACTTC
TRBV12-3/TRBV12-4,TRBJ2-4,18,TRBD2,many,CASSPGGRYYRAKNIQYF,TGTGCCAGCAGTCCGGGCGGGAGGTACTACCGGGCCAAAAACATTCAGTACTTC
TRBV5-1,TRBJ1-2,15,-,many,CASSLYKGPGYGYTF,TGCGCCAGCAGCTTGTACAAGGGGCCCGGCTATGGCTACACCTTC
TRBV3-1,TRBJ2-2,14,TRBD1,many,CASSQGTATGELFF,TGTGCCAGCAGCCAGGGGACAGCTACCGGGGAGCTGTTTTTT
TRBV2,TRBJ1-2,12,-,-,CASSRDENGYTF,TGTGCCAGCAGCAGGGACGAGAATGGCTACACCTTC
TRBV9,TRBJ2-2,18,-,many,CASSASSAGIGFTGELFF,TGTGCCAGCAGCGCATCTAGCGCCGGGATCGGGTTCACCGGGGAGCTGTTTTTT
TRBV4-1,TRBJ2-3,15,-,-,CASSSAPTSTDTQYF,TGCGCCAGCAGTTCGGCCCCGACTAGCACAGATACGCAGTATTTT
TRBV19,TRBJ2-6,15,-,few,CASSSPGAGANVLTF,TGTGCCAGTAGTAGTCCAGGGGCTGGGGCCAACGTCCTGACTTTC
TRBV7-3,TRBJ2-2,15,TRBD1,-,CASKRGTGGTGELFF,TGTGCCAGCAAGAGGGGGACAGGGGGCACCGGGGAGCTGTTTTTT
TRBV6-1,TRBJ1-5,15,TRBD1,few,CASSEAPQGGQPQHF,TGTGCCAGCAGCGAAGCCCCACAGGGGGGACAGCCCCAGCATTTT
TRBV2,TRBJ2-3,15,-,-,CASSRRDIFTDTQYF,TGTGCCAGCTCGCGAAGGGACATCTTCACAGATACGCAGTATTTT
TRBV29-1,TRBJ2-5,12,-,few,CSGAGSTETQYF,TGCAGCGGCGCAGGCTCCACGGAGACCCAGTACTTC
TRBV3-1,TRBJ2-7,13,-,-,CASSPRPAYEQYF,TGTGCCAGCAGCCCCAGACCCGCCTACGAGCAGTACTTC
TRBV11-2,TRBJ2-5,16,-,many,CASSSGVATYQETQYF,TGTGCCAGCAGCTCGGGGGTAGCCACGTACCAAGAGACCCAGTACTTC
TRBV5-6,TRBJ1-5,12,-,-,CASSLLDQPQHF,TGTGCCAGCAGCTTGTTAGATCAGCCCCAGCATTTT
TRBV6-5,TRBJ1-5,19,TRBD1,few,CASSTTGQGRTWGNQPQHF,TGTGCCAGCAGTACCACGGGACAGGGGCGCACCTGGGGCAATCAGCCCCAGCATTTT
TRBV13,TRBJ2-5,14,TRBD2,-,CASSRSTSVETQCF,TGTGCCAGCAGCAGGAGCACTAGCGTTGAGACCCAGTGCTTC
TRBV5-4,TRBJ1-1,16,-,many,CASSLGQGVRITEAFF,TGTGCCAGCAGCTTGGGACAAGGGGTTAGAATCACTGAAGCTTTCTTT
TRBV20-1,TRBJ2-1,16,-,few,CSAERGNGPTYNEQFF,TGCAGTGCTGAACGGGGCAACGGGCCGACCTACAATGAGCAGTTCTTC
TRBV2,TRBJ2-1,15,TRBD2,-,CASSGTGGFDNEQFF,TGTGCCAGCAGTGGCACGGGGGGATTCGACAATGAGCAGTTCTTC